Listed below are T cell receptor beta chains from one sample, sequenced in a study of glioma-infiltrating T cells. MiXCR was run by TCRdb on the multiplex PCR reads, yielding one entry per CDR3 protein. Among some 130,000 distinct CDR3 sequences listed, roughly a quarter were seen once. Sequencing used glioma tissue, nonneoplastic brain tissue, or PBMCs (not recorded which). The receptors here all came from a human donor with low-grade glioma or glioblastoma, undergoing nonglioma brain surgery, or in good health (not recorded which). CDR3s include the opening cysteine and the closing phenylalanine or tryptophan. Fields, in order: J gene, clone size, V gene, D gene, CDR3 DNA, CDR3 protein. D genes are given only for firm matches. Clone size, where shown, is once, few, many, or a class for clones that have expanded.

J: TRBJ2-2; size: few; V: TRBV18; D: NA; DNA: TGTGCCAGCTCACCGGACAAGGTCGGGGAGCTGTTTTTT; CDR3: CASSPDKVGELFF
J: TRBJ2-1; size: few; V: TRBV28; D: NA; DNA: TGTGCCAGCAGTTTACCTCAGCACAATGAGCAGTTCTTC; CDR3: CASSLPQHNEQFF
J: TRBJ1-4; size: few; V: TRBV28; D: TRBD1; DNA: TGTGCCAGCAGTTTGGGGACAGGGTATGAAAAACTGTTTTTT; CDR3: CASSLGTGYEKLFF
J: TRBJ2-6; size: NA; V: TRBV24-1; D: TRBD1; DNA: TGTGCCACCAGCAGGGGGTCTGGGGCCAACGTCCTGACTTTC; CDR3: CATSRGSGANVLTF
J: TRBJ1-1; size: NA; V: TRBV4-1; D: NA; DNA: TGCGCCAGCAGCTTTGGGAGGACAGAGAACACTAAAGCTTTCTTT; CDR3: CASSFGRTENTKAFF
J: TRBJ2-1; size: few; V: TRBV7-3; D: TRBD1; DNA: TGTGCCAGCAGCTTACGTTCTGCGGGACAGGGTTACAATGAGCAGTTCTTC; CDR3: CASSLRSAGQGYNEQFF
J: TRBJ2-5; size: NA; V: TRBV6-1; D: TRBD1; DNA: TGTGCCAGCAGTACCGACAGGGGACAAGAGACCCAGTACTTC; CDR3: CASSTDRGQETQYF
J: TRBJ1-1; size: many; V: TRBV15; D: NA; DNA: TGTGCCACCAGCACCCAAATGAACACTGAAGCTTTCTTT; CDR3: CATSTQMNTEAFF
J: TRBJ2-2; size: NA; V: TRBV29-1; D: NA; DNA: TGCAGCGCTACAGAGACTAGAACAACCGGGGAGCTGTTTTTT; CDR3: CSATETRTTGELFF
J: TRBJ2-3; size: few; V: TRBV24-1; D: NA; DNA: TGTGCCACCAGTGCCCCTTGGGGGGGCGAGGGTCCAGATACGCAGTATTTT; CDR3: CATSAPWGGEGPDTQYF
J: TRBJ2-2; size: NA; V: TRBV24-1; D: TRBD1; DNA: TGTGCCACCAGTGATTGGGGACAGGGAAACACCGGGGAGCTGTTTTTT; CDR3: CATSDWGQGNTGELFF
J: TRBJ2-5; size: many; V: TRBV6-1; D: NA; DNA: TGTGCCAGCAGTCGGCAGATAGGGGAGACCCAGTACTTC; CDR3: CASSRQIGETQYF
J: TRBJ1-6; size: many; V: TRBV6-6; D: NA; DNA: TGTGCCAGCAGTTACCCCCCCACAGGGACGGGGTATAATTCACCCCTCCACTTT; CDR3: CASSYPPTGTGYNSPLHF
J: TRBJ1-6; size: few; V: TRBV12-3/TRBV12-4; D: NA; DNA: TGTGCCAGCACACTTACAGGGATCAATTCACCCCTCCACTTT; CDR3: CASTLTGINSPLHF
J: TRBJ2-1; size: many; V: TRBV7-9; D: TRBD1; DNA: TGTGCCAGCAGCTCTTGGACAGGTGGCAATGAGCAGTTCTTC; CDR3: CASSSWTGGNEQFF
J: TRBJ2-3; size: NA; V: TRBV5-1; D: NA; DNA: TGCGCCAGCAGCCTTGGGACTGCGACGTTCCCAGATACGCAGTATTTT; CDR3: CASSLGTATFPDTQYF
J: TRBJ1-2; size: many; V: TRBV6-1; D: TRBD1; DNA: TGTGCCAGCAGTGAAGCGACTCGACAGGGTCTCTATGGCTACACCTTC; CDR3: CASSEATRQGLYGYTF
J: TRBJ2-1; size: NA; V: TRBV14; D: TRBD1; DNA: TGTGCCAGCAGCCACTGGGACAGGACGTCCAATGAGCAGTTCTTC; CDR3: CASSHWDRTSNEQFF
J: TRBJ2-1; size: NA; V: TRBV3-1; D: TRBD1; DNA: TGTGCCAGCAGCCTGTCCCGGGACAGGGGCAATTACGGTGAGCAGTTCTTC; CDR3: CASSLSRDRGNYGEQFF
J: TRBJ2-1; size: NA; V: TRBV29-1; D: TRBD1; DNA: TGCAGCGTTGAATCGGTTCACAGGGGAAGCTACAATGAGCAGTTCTTC; CDR3: CSVESVHRGSYNEQFF
J: TRBJ1-1; size: many; V: TRBV20-1; D: TRBD1; DNA: TGCAGTGCTAGAATGCAGGCAGGGGGGAACACTGAAGCTTTCTTT; CDR3: CSARMQAGGNTEAFF
J: TRBJ2-2; size: few; V: TRBV4-2; D: TRBD2; DNA: TGTGCCAGCAGCCAAGGCGGGGGAACCGGGGAGCTGTTTTTT; CDR3: CASSQGGGTGELFF
J: TRBJ2-5; size: NA; V: TRBV20-1; D: TRBD2; DNA: TGCAGTGCTAGAGATCGGGCTAGCGGGGGACACTGGGACCAGTACTTC; CDR3: CSARDRASGGHWDQYF
J: TRBJ1-1; size: many; V: TRBV20-1; D: NA; DNA: TGCAGTGCCCCGGACATTCAGGGACAACCAAACGGTGAAGCTTTCTTT; CDR3: CSAPDIQGQPNGEAFF
J: TRBJ1-1; size: many; V: TRBV20-1; D: TRBD1; DNA: TGCAGTGCTAGATCACTACAGGGGGCGGGCACTGAAGCTTTCTTT; CDR3: CSARSLQGAGTEAFF
J: TRBJ2-5; size: NA; V: TRBV11-1; D: TRBD1; DNA: TGTGCCAGCAGCCGGGCCGGGACAGGGCAAGAGACCCAGTACTTC; CDR3: CASSRAGTGQETQYF
J: TRBJ2-3; size: few; V: TRBV28; D: TRBD2; DNA: TGTGCCAGCAGTTTACCTAGCGGGTGGGCCGGGCAGTATTTT; CDR3: CASSLPSGWAGQYF
J: TRBJ1-5; size: many; V: TRBV7-9; D: NA; DNA: TGTGCCAGCAGCCTGCCGATGGAGCCCCAGCATTTT; CDR3: CASSLPMEPQHF
J: TRBJ1-2; size: NA; V: TRBV30; D: NA; DNA: TGTGCCTGGAGTCTACGCAGGGATGAGTCCTATGGCTACACCTTC; CDR3: CAWSLRRDESYGYTF
J: TRBJ2-5; size: many; V: TRBV20-1; D: TRBD1; DNA: TGCAGTGCTAGAGACGCGGGACAGGGCTTACAGGAGACCCAGTACTTC; CDR3: CSARDAGQGLQETQYF
J: TRBJ2-5; size: NA; V: TRBV7-9; D: NA; DNA: TGTGCCAGTCGTGAAGGAGGAGAGACCCAGTACTTC; CDR3: CASREGGETQYF
J: TRBJ1-3; size: few; V: TRBV6-1; D: NA; DNA: TGTGCCAGCAGTCGCCCGGGCGGAGGGAGAAACACCATATATTTT; CDR3: CASSRPGGGRNTIYF
J: TRBJ2-1; size: NA; V: TRBV19; D: NA; DNA: TGTGCCAGTAGTAGGCGTGGGAGTGAGCAGTTCTTC; CDR3: CASSRRGSEQFF
J: TRBJ1-1; size: few; V: TRBV2; D: NA; DNA: TGTGCCAGCACATACCAGAAGAACACTGAAGCTTTCTTT; CDR3: CASTYQKNTEAFF
J: TRBJ1-5; size: few; V: TRBV7-2; D: TRBD1; DNA: TGTGCCAGCAGCTTAGGAAGACAGGGCGATCGGCCCCAGCATTTT; CDR3: CASSLGRQGDRPQHF
J: TRBJ2-2; size: few; V: TRBV4-2; D: TRBD2; DNA: TGTGCCAGCAGCCAAGATCTAGCGGGAGTCACCGGGGAGCTGTTTTTT; CDR3: CASSQDLAGVTGELFF
J: TRBJ2-3; size: NA; V: TRBV24-1; D: NA; DNA: TGTGCCACCAGTGATGTAGAAACCTACACAGATACGCAGTATTTT; CDR3: CATSDVETYTDTQYF
J: TRBJ2-3; size: few; V: TRBV7-9; D: TRBD2; DNA: TGTGCCAGCAGCTTAGGGTCCGGGACTAGACGTGGTGCAGATACGCAGTATTTT; CDR3: CASSLGSGTRRGADTQYF
J: TRBJ2-1; size: NA; V: TRBV3-1; D: NA; DNA: TGTGCCAGCAGCCAGGAGGCTCCTTCCTACAATGAGCAGTTCTTC; CDR3: CASSQEAPSYNEQFF
J: TRBJ2-1; size: few; V: TRBV20-1; D: TRBD2; DNA: TGCAGTGCTCCGACTAGCGGGCATGCTTATGAGCAGTTCTTC; CDR3: CSAPTSGHAYEQFF
J: TRBJ1-3; size: NA; V: TRBV7-2; D: TRBD1; DNA: TGTGCCAGCAGCTTTGACAGGGCCTCTGGAAACACCATATATTTT; CDR3: CASSFDRASGNTIYF